The source of this TCR beta chain is a study of cytomegalovirus exposure and HLA in healthy donors. The PCR made use of 60 Vbeta and 13 Jbeta primers. The assay was immunoSEQ multiplex PCR, and TCRdb's table has in-frame clones only and misses some. The sample includes 130,000 to 150,000 clones, around 79% seen only once; the top ten take around 3%. The count of this clone is one. The length of the CDR3 is 15 residues. The V gene end was trimmed by 5 bases and the J gene end by 5 bases; junction bases not matched to a gene: 8. Germline V gene sequence: CDR1 SGHDN, CDR2 FVKESK. The chain combines TRBV14 with TRBJ2-3; the match to TRBD2 covers 9 bases. The sequence came from a man aged 35 to 55 in good health and CMV-seropositive. The specimen was PBMCs. CDR3: CASSALAGRGDTQYF. Written as DNA, the CDR3 is TGTGCCAGCAGCGCCCTAGCGGGAAGAGGAGATACGCAGTATTTT.